This T cell receptor (beta chain) stems from a study of shared clonotypes between healthy human individuals. About this clone itself: Within the sample, other DNA sequences also encode this same CDR3.

An even split of each subset's genomic DNA across several immunoSEQ plates was performed. Clones were sequenced by immunoSEQ multiplex PCR, and TCRdb holds only the in-frame ones, with some missing. The sample includes around 1.5 million clones, 95% to 99% of them seen just once. The CDR3 is made up of 14 amino acids. Trimming took 2 bases from V and 7 from J; bases not matched to a gene: 4. The germline V gene encodes CDR1 SGDLS and CDR2 YYNGEE. The J gene is TRBJ2-1, the V gene TRBV9; 9 bases align to TRBD2. This sequence was found in a man aged 25 to 40 in good health. Sequenced material: naive CD4+ T cells sorted from blood. Subset described: CD45RA+ positively selected. CDR3 DNA sequence: TGTGCCAGCAGCGTGGGGACTAGCTCAAATGAGCAGTTCTTC. Protein: CASSVGTSSNEQFF.